This T cell receptor beta chain came from a study of T cell responses to AZD1222 COVID-19 vaccine. This clone occurred many times. This CDR3 has 14 amino acids. Trimming left V 5 bases short and J 3 bases short, with 10 bases between. Germline assignment: CDR1 MGHDK and CDR2 SYGVNS. Generated by immunoSEQ multiplex PCR, the TCRdb table keeps only in-frame clones and is missing some. Of more than 95,000 clones listed, roughly 91% are singletons. The source is an adult in good health. V gene TRBV25-1 combines with J gene TRBJ1-4; unclear D gene. Sequenced here: peripheral blood, sampled on day 0 of AZD1222 vaccination. CDR3 loop: CASSSTPANEKLFF. CDR3 DNA: TGTGCCAGCAGTTCGACACCGGCTAATGAAAAACTGTTTTTT.